This entry lists 8 T cell receptor beta chains sequenced from one sample in a study of blood T cell repertoires in COVID-19. Sequencing used immunoSEQ multiplex PCR; TCRdb keeps in-frame clones, though not all of them. Here the sample spans approximately 100,000 clones, over 70% being singletons. The sequenced sample consisted of peripheral blood. The receptors originated from a woman older than 75 with acute or convalescent COVID-19.

The chain joins TRBV2 to TRBJ2-3, with D perhaps matching TRBD2 (5 bases). Deletions cut 6 bases from V and 2 bases from J, with 15 bases between. This CDR3 has 15 residues. Germline CDR1 is SNHLY and CDR2 is FYNNEI. CDR3 region: CASSADSLPTDTQYF. CDR3 bases: TGTGCCAGCAGCGCGGACTCACTTCCCACAGATACGCAGTATTTT.

This clone is a singleton in its sample. V is TRBV2 and J is TRBJ1-1; TRBD1 matches at 11 bases. V trimming: 7 bases; J trimming: 1 base; junction bases outside the gene matches: 14. Germline assignment: CDR1 SNHLY and CDR2 FYNNEI. The CDR3 runs to 18 residues. CDR3 DNA sequence: TGTGCCAGCATTCCCCCCCGACGGGGGACAGGGGGGAACACTGAAGCTTTCTTT. It encodes CASIPPRRGTGGNTEAFF.

The CDR3 DNA is TGTGCCAGCAGCTTAGCGAGGGGGCAAGAGACCCAGTACTTC. This codes for CASSLARGQETQYF. The V and J genes are TRBV7-2 and TRBJ2-5, with D tentatively TRBD1 (6 bases). CDR1 SGHTA and CDR2 FQGNSA come from the germline V gene. This CDR3 spans 14 amino acids. The germline V and J ends were trimmed by 0 bases and 2 bases, with 7 bases remaining between them.

Points on this clone: The same CDR3 can be traced to other DNA sequences in this sample. This chain links TRBV6-5 with TRBJ1-1, with no clear D. The germline V and J ends were trimmed by 6 bases and 5 bases, with 16 bases remaining between them. Germline V gene data show CDR1 as MNHEY and CDR2 as SVGAGI. The CDR3 has 14 residues. The CDR3 DNA reads TGTGCCAGCAGCCCACAAGGGCGGGTAACTGAAGCTTTCTTT. Protein product: CASSPQGRVTEAFF.

The gene calls are TRBV11-2 and TRBJ2-1, with D perhaps TRBD1 (6 bases). The CDR3 sequence is 13 residues long. Germline CDR1 reads SGHAT; CDR2 reads FQNNGV. Trimming removed 0 bases at V and 8 bases at J, with 8 bases between. The CDR3 sequence is CASSLDRGHEQFF. CDR3 sequence (DNA): TGTGCCAGCAGCTTAGACAGGGGACATGAGCAGTTCTTC.

This rearrangement joins TRBV28 to TRBJ1-1; D gene uncertain. Per germline, CDR1 MDHEN and CDR2 SYDVKM. The CDR3 consists of 15 residues. V dropped 6 bases and J dropped 0 bases, with 14 bases sitting between them. This CDR3 reads CASSRADLMNTEAFF. CDR3 coding DNA: TGTGCCAGCAGCCGAGCGGACCTGATGAACACTGAAGCTTTCTTT.

The chain couples TRBV9 to TRBJ1-1; D is unclear. This CDR3 contains 14 residues. V lost 0 bases to trimming and J lost 0 bases, with 6 bases between them. Per germline, CDR1 SGDLS and CDR2 YYNGEE. In DNA form, the CDR3 reads TGTGCCAGCAGCGTAGGACACATGAACACTGAAGCTTTCTTT. Translation: CASSVGHMNTEAFF.

The V gene is TRBV5-1, the J gene TRBJ2-3; TRBD2 is a possible D gene (6 bases). V was shortened by 3 bases and J by 8 bases, with 16 bases between the two germline ends. The CDR3 has 14 residues. The V gene's germline CDR1 is SGHRS and CDR2 YFSETQ. The CDR3 sequence: CASSSESGELTQYF. The DNA of the CDR3 is TGCGCCAGCAGCTCGGAATCGGGGGAGCTTACGCAGTATTTT.